Listed here is a single T cell receptor (beta chain). Its antigen remains unidentified. Original methodology: Lowest detectable productive clonotype frequency was 2.59 x 10-5. Sequencing was performed with immunoSEQ multiplex PCR; in TCRdb, only in-frame clones are kept and a portion is missing. The V and J calls and clone size were taken over from that table, and D and trimming were inferred from the DNA. The sample lists tens of thousands of clones; around three quarters were seen once. The data belong to a study of STAT5B mutations in CD4+ large granular lymphocyte leukemia. Study-wide points: Data were not HLA-matched across samples. No patients shared main leukemic clonotypes, though around 27% appeared at low frequency elsewhere. TRBV06-family usage was enriched in top patient clones (8/27) versus controls (2/35).

CDR3 length: 13 residues. V was cut by 3 bases and J by 1 base, with 7 bases left in between. Germline CDR1 reads SGHRS; CDR2 reads YFSETQ. The source is a human donor in good health. The chain joins TRBV5-1 to TRBJ2-5, with a possible D match to TRBD1 (6 bases). Sequenced: CD4+ T cells from blood buffy coats. This chain's CDR3 is CASSWGPQETQYF. For the CDR3, the DNA is TGCGCCAGCAGCTGGGGGCCCCAAGAGACCCAGTACTTC.